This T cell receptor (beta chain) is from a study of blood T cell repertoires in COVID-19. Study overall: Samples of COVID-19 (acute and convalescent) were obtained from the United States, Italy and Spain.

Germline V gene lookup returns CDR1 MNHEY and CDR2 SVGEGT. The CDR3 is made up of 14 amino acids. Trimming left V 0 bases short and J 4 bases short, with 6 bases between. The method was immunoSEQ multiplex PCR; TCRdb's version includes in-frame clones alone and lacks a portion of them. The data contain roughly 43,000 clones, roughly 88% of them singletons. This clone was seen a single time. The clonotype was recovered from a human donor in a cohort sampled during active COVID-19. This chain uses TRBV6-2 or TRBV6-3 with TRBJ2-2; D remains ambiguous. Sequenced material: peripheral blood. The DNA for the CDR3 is TGTGCCAGCAGTTACTCCCCCCGCACCGGGGAGCTGTTTTTT. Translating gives CASSYSPRTGELFF.